This T cell receptor beta chain is drawn from a study of shared clonotypes between healthy human individuals. The study's findings and limits: Among donors, clonotype sharing was expected to be affected by sequencing depth. Donors were few, which limited the genetic and exposure-history diversity represented.

In the case of this clone: As yet, its antigen is unknown. With a much larger clone just one base away, this may be a read error.

Only in-frame clones appear in the TCRdb table, and some are missing; sequencing was by immunoSEQ multiplex PCR. The repertoire includes about 490,000 clones, about 82% of them detected once, and 10% to 15% sits in the top ten. The CDR3 extends over 12 amino acids. Germline lookup yields CDR1 KGHSH and CDR2 LQKENI. The sequence was obtained from a middle-aged woman in good health. Some clones in this sample may be carry-over from other donors' samples. The chain joins TRBV18 to TRBJ1-2; D not certain. Specimen: PBMCs. The CDR3 bases are TGTGCCAACTCACTAGATAACTATGGCTACACCTTC. Protein: CANSLDNYGYTF.